The rows below give T cell receptor beta chains drawn from one sample of a study of T cell responses to AZD1222 COVID-19 vaccine. TCRdb's table, derived via immunoSEQ multiplex PCR, lists solely in-frame clones and lacks some. The sample has roughly 180,000 clones, over 80% seen once; the top ten hold 2.5% to 3%. Sequenced material: peripheral blood, taken on day 0 of MenACWY control vaccination. The receptors were gathered from an adult in good health. Each CDR3 is given with its conserved first and last residue. D genes are given only for firm matches. Size tells how often a clone was seen (once, few, many) or the class of an expanded clone, and some rows leave it out.

v_call,j_call,d_call,clone_size,cdr3_aa,cdr3_nt
TRBV7-9,TRBJ2-1,.,.,CASSYPPGNEQFF,TGTGCCAGCAGCTACCCCCCGGGGAATGAGCAGTTCTTC
TRBV7-9,TRBJ1-1,.,.,CASSLNTEAFF,TGTGCCAGCAGTTTGAACACTGAAGCTTTCTTT
TRBV19,TRBJ1-2,.,.,CASSIAYGYTF,TGTGCCAGTAGTATAGCTTATGGCTACACCTTC
TRBV11-3,TRBJ1-3,.,.,CASSLGVGGNTIYF,TGTGCCAGCAGCTTAGGTGTAGGGGGAAACACCATATATTTT
TRBV30,TRBJ2-7,.,.,CAWSQGVSYEQYF,TGTGCCTGGAGTCAAGGGGTGTCCTACGAGCAGTACTTC
TRBV12-3/TRBV12-4,TRBJ1-1,.,.,CASSPVGGTEAFF,TGTGCCAGCAGTCCCGTGGGGGGCACTGAAGCTTTCTTT
TRBV12-3/TRBV12-4,TRBJ1-1,.,.,CASSFGTEAFF,TGTGCCAGCAGTTTTGGCACTGAAGCTTTCTTT
TRBV3-1/TRBV3-2,TRBJ2-7,TRBD2,.,CASSQDRGLAGMEQYF,TGTGCCAGCAGCCAAGACCGCGGACTAGCGGGGATGGAGCAGTACTTC
TRBV9,TRBJ1-3,.,.,CASREDRRVNNTIYF,TGTGCCAGCAGGGAAGACAGGAGGGTAAATAACACCATATATTTT
TRBV3-1/TRBV3-2,TRBJ2-7,TRBD2,.,CASSHRASGGHYEQYF,TGTGCCAGCAGCCACCGGGCGAGCGGGGGCCACTACGAGCAGTACTTC
TRBV7-9,TRBJ1-1,.,.,CASSGDSLNTEAFF,TGTGCCAGCAGCGGCGACTCCTTGAACACTGAAGCTTTCTTT
TRBV6-1,TRBJ1-4,.,.,CASSEEGGVGEKLFF,TGTGCCAGCAGTGAAGAGGGGGGAGTGGGTGAAAAACTGTTTTTT
TRBV29-1,TRBJ2-1,.,.,CSVDRGRVNEQFF,TGCAGCGTTGATAGGGGGAGAGTCAATGAGCAGTTCTTC
TRBV30,TRBJ2-7,TRBD2,once,CAWSRTSGSVLSYEQYF,TGTGCCTGGAGTAGGACTAGCGGAAGTGTACTGTCCTACGAGCAGTACTTC
TRBV5-1,TRBJ2-7,.,.,CASSLSPSSYEQYF,TGCGCCAGCAGCTTGTCCCCGAGCTCCTACGAGCAGTACTTC
TRBV6-2/TRBV6-3,TRBJ1-5,.,.,CASSYYLGVQPQHF,TGTGCCAGCAGTTACTATTTGGGGGTTCAGCCCCAGCATTTT
TRBV27,TRBJ1-6,TRBD1,.,CASSWTGFNSPLHF,TGTGCCAGCAGTTGGACAGGTTTTAATTCACCCCTCCACTTT
TRBV28,TRBJ2-7,.,.,CASSFVRTANYEQYF,TGTGCCAGCAGTTTCGTCCGGACAGCGAACTACGAGCAGTACTTC
TRBV21-1,TRBJ2-3,.,few,CASSKPTAVVPTDTQYF,TGTGCCAGCAGCAAACCCACGGCGGTAGTCCCCACAGATACGCAGTATTTT
TRBV28,TRBJ1-5,TRBD1,.,CASSTYRGQSQPQHF,TGTGCCAGCAGTACTTACAGGGGGCAAAGTCAGCCCCAGCATTTT